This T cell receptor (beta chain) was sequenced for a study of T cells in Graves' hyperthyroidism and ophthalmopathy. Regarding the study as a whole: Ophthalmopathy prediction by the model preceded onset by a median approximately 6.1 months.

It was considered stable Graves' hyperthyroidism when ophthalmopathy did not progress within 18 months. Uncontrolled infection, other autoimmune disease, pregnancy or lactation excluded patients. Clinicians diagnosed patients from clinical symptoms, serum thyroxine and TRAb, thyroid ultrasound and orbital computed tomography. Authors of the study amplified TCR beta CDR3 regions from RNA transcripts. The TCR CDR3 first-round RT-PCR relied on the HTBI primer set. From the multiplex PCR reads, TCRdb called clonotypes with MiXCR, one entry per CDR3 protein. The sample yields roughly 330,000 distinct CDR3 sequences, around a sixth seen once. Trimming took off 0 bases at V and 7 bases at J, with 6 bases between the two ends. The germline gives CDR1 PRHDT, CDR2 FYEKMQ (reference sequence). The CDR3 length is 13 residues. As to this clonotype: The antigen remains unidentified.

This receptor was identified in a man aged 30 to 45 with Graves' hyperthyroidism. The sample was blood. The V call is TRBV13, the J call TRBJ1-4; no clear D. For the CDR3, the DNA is TGTGCCAGCAGCTTAGGTTCCAGTGAAAAACTGTTTTTT. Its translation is CASSLGSSEKLFF.